What follows is one TCR beta chain and its context. Its antigen target is currently unknown. No qualities accompany the bases; no much larger clone lies one base away. Taken from the germline V gene, the CDR1 and CDR2 loops are SGHTA and FQGNSA. The CDR3 contains 15 residues, cysteine and phenylalanine counted. Only the CDR3 region is kept as DNA, spanning 45 bases read in frame from base 1. The trim is 2 bases for V and 5 bases for J, with a gap of 13 bases between the germline ends. At one collaborating source in Seattle, patients were enrolled during active infection and were followed longitudinally through the course of disease. Collaborating institutions collected whole blood in K2EDTA tubes following their own protocols. For TCRbeta analysis, collaborators shipped samples as frozen whole blood, isolated PBMCs, or DNA extracted from either of those sample types. This entry belongs to a study of blood T cell repertoires in COVID-19 (dated by TCRdb to 2018 to 2020). Regarding the study in general: The collaborator samples originated in the United States, Italy and Spain and spanned the acute and convalescent phases of COVID-19. The prospective study material was composed of cDNA or gDNA derived from T cells, B-cell-depleted T cells, or PBMCs. Subjects who had been exposed to COVID-19, were actively infected with it, or had recovered from it provided the deeply sampled blood TCRbeta repertoires that made up the dataset. The repertoires were released in a freely available public database intended as a resource for research on the immune response to SARS-CoV-2. The samples were drawn from two sources: the first 160 participants of the ongoing ImmuneRACE study, and 1,200 or so subjects contributed by 6 global collaborators. A de-identified subject ID, COVID-19 status, age in years and sex were almost always included in the sample metadata. Where available, HLA class I and class II types were taken from metadata supplied by the sample provider and were not determined by assay-based typing. General study outcomes and caveats: How much clinical and demographic metadata was included differed by source and by participant, and the metadata was provided uncurated.

The immunoSEQ Assay, a bias-controlled multiplex PCR, was used to amplify TCRbeta CDR3 regions from genomic DNA. As for the original processing: Within the assay, amplification of reference gene primers was used to estimate how many nucleated cells each sample contained. Sequence reads were collapsed and filtered to measure the absolute abundance of every unique TCRbeta CDR3 rearrangement. For each sample, productive Simpson clonality was calculated as the square root of Simpson's diversity index across productive rearrangements. Drawn from immuneACCESS, this table holds only the in-frame rearrangements with V and J called that TCRdb kept. Clones are partly lost; checked studies trace under half to an unresolved V gene and leave the rest unexplained. V, J and clone size are those of that table, while D and trimming were read from the DNA. This sample is represented by 250,000 to 350,000 clones; 86% of them were singletons. The ten largest clones add up to around 13% of the sample.

This receptor was identified in a woman aged 70-85 years with COVID-19, enrolled during active disease. Here the chain combines TRBV7-2 and TRBJ2-1, and perhaps TRBD2 as D gene, on 6 matching bases. The sequenced sample consisted of peripheral blood. Here is the DNA: TGTGCCAGCAGCTTAAGGCAGGAGGGTCACAATGAGCAGTTCTTC. The encoded protein is CASSLRQEGHNEQFF.